This TCR beta chain came from a study of blood T cells in healthy people across ages. The authors ran a second PCR of 7 to 11 cycles using a sample-barcoded 5' primer and a J-beta primer mix. From the 5' RACE reads, TCRdb called clonotypes with MiXCR, one entry per CDR3 protein. This sample has some 1.6 million distinct CDR3 sequences, with 34% found just once. The V gene's germline CDR1 is LGHNA and CDR2 YNFKEQ. The V end lost 1 base, the J end lost 2 bases, and 17 bases lay between the germline ends. This CDR3 spans 17 amino acids. Sequencing was performed on blood. This TCR derives from a woman aged 25 to 39 in good health. The chain couples TRBV4-2 to TRBJ1-2, with D tentatively TRBD1 (5 bases). The CDR3 region is CASSQAGGQGQNYGYTF. DNA of the CDR3: TGTGCCAGCAGCCAAGCAGGAGGGCAGGGCCAGAACTATGGCTACACCTTC.